Below are 11 T cell receptor beta chains sequenced from a single sample in a study of vaccination and CD4 T cells after COVID-19. Indicated treatment: roughly ten-day PBMC culture with coronavirus spike peptide pools or control peptides (ViraFEST assay). Researchers used the Oncomine TCR Beta short-read assay to sequence DNA from cultured CD4+ T cells. Using its own MiXCR run on the PCR reads, TCRdb lists one record per CDR3 protein. The sample contains around 16,000 distinct CDR3 sequences, roughly 71% of which appear only once. These TCRs' antigens remain unknown. Input material: CD4+ T cells from blood, cultured in vitro. The receptors shown here come from a human donor who had recovered from COVID-19.

The V gene is TRBV20-1, the J gene TRBJ2-7; 7 positions agree with TRBD2. Per germline, CDR1 DFQATT and CDR2 SNEGSKA (reference sequence). J was trimmed by 3 bases and V by 6 bases; bases with no gene match: 8. The CDR3 covers 13 residues. CDR3 protein: CSALGLGYYEQYF. The CDR3 nucleotides read TGCAGTGCCCTTGGACTAGGGTACTACGAGCAGTACTTC.

Sample share makes this clonotype medium-sized. The rearrangement joins TRBV18 to TRBJ1-2, with 10 nucleotides matching TRBD1. Germline trimming cut 3 bases from V and 6 bases from J; bases unmatched to any gene: 19. Germline V CDR1 and CDR2: KGHSH, LQKENI. CDR3 size: 19 residues. The CDR3 is CASSPYHATGGLQKDGYTF. CDR3 bases: TGTGCCAGCTCACCCTATCATGCGACAGGGGGCCTACAAAAGGATGGCTACACCTTC.

This rearrangement joins TRBV4-1 to TRBJ2-7; no reliable D call. Trimming removed 4 bases at V and 0 bases at J, with 10 bases between. The CDR3 contains 14 residues. From germline, CDR1 is MGHRA and CDR2 YSYEKL. The CDR3 DNA reads as TGCGCCAGCAGCCCCGGGCCCCGCTCCTACGAGCAGTACTTC. Its protein product is CASSPGPRSYEQYF.

This chain connects TRBV7-6 to TRBJ1-1; D is possibly TRBD1 (6 bases). Deletions cut 5 bases from V and 5 bases from J, with 9 bases between. CDR1 is SGHVS and CDR2 is FNYEAQ in the germline V gene. There are 12 residues in the CDR3. The CDR3 sequence is CASSHQGTEAFF. CDR3 DNA: TGTGCCAGCAGCCACCAGGGGACTGAAGCTTTCTTT. The whole variable domain, remainder taken from reference TRBV7-6 and TRBJ1-1, is GAGVSQSPRYKVTKRGQDVALRCDPISGHVSLYWYRQALGQGPEFLTYFNYEAQQDKSGLPNDRFSAERPEGSISTLTIQRTEQRDSAMYRCASSHQGTEAFFGQGTRLTVV.

The V gene is TRBV10-1, the J gene TRBJ2-1, with TRBD2 as a possible D gene (7 bases). CDR1 and CDR2 (germline): WNHNN, SYGVQD (reference sequence). This CDR3 has 16 amino acids. Trimming pared 4 bases from V and 3 bases from J, leaving 16 bases between. The CDR3, as DNA: TGCGCCAGCAGTGGGGGAGTGGGGGGGCTCTACAATGAGCAGTTCTTC. Translating it yields CASSGGVGGLYNEQFF.

This clonotype occurred a few times. This sequence joins TRBV5-5 and TRBJ2-5, with a weak D call TRBD1 (5 bases). Germline loops: CDR1 SGHKS, CDR2 YYEKEE (reference sequence). V was cut by 0 bases and J by 7 bases, with 10 bases left in between. There are 13 residues in the CDR3. The DNA of the CDR3 is TGTGCCAGCAGCTTGGGGCTTCAGGGGACCCAGTACTTC. As protein: CASSLGLQGTQYF.

The chain couples TRBV12-3 or TRBV12-4 to TRBJ2-7; 8 nucleotides agree with TRBD2. The CDR3 is 15 amino acids. Trimming removed 1 base from V and 3 bases from J; junction bases left unmatched: 5. The CDR3 DNA follows: TGTGCCAGCAGTTTAGAGCGGGAGTGGGTCTACGAGCAGTACTTC. Translated, it gives CASSLEREWVYEQYF.

The chain combines TRBV28 with TRBJ1-5; a weak D match, TRBD1 (6 bases). The CDR3 covers 15 residues. Germline V gene data show CDR1 as MDHEN and CDR2 as SYDVKM. The ends were cut back, 6 bases at V and 7 bases at J, with 19 bases in the middle. CDR3: CASSRPGGPGQPQHF. The DNA of the CDR3 is TGTGCCAGCAGCCGCCCCGGGGGGCCTGGACAGCCCCAGCATTTT. Using reference TRBV28 and TRBJ1-5 for the parts outside the CDR3, the full variable domain is DVKVTQSSRYLVKRTGEKVFLECVQDMDHENMFWYRQDPGLGLRLIYFSYDVKMKEKGDIPEGYSVSREKKERFSLILESASTNQTSMYLCASSRPGGPGQPQHFGDGTRLSIL.

The gene calls are TRBV24-1 and TRBJ2-5; 10 bases fit TRBD1. CDR1 and CDR2 (germline): KGHDR, SFDVKD. CDR3 size: 17 residues. The V and J ends lost 3 bases and 1 base, in that order; junction bases with no gene match: 7. CDR3 loop: CATSDERRTGGQETQYF. CDR3 bases: TGTGCCACCAGTGATGAGCGAAGGACAGGGGGCCAAGAGACCCAGTACTTC.

The V call is TRBV7-2, the J call TRBJ1-2; TRBD1 might be the D (5 bases). The CDR3 has 13 residues. With 5 bases removed from V and 6 bases from J, the gap between germline ends came to 13 bases. Looked up from germline, CDR1 is SGHTA and CDR2 is FQGNSA. Written as DNA, the CDR3 is TGTGCCAGCAGCCCACGGGACTTACATGGCTACACCTTC. It encodes CASSPRDLHGYTF.

The CDR3: CSAIGTSGSYEQFF. DNA of the CDR3: TGCAGTGCTATCGGGACTAGCGGGAGTTATGAGCAGTTCTTC. V gene TRBV20-1 combines with J gene TRBJ2-1; 14 positions agree with TRBD2. The CDR3 is 14 amino acids. The V gene end was trimmed by 4 bases and the J gene end by 8 bases; junction bases not matched to a gene: 4. The germline V gene has CDR1 DFQATT and CDR2 SNEGSKA (reference sequence).